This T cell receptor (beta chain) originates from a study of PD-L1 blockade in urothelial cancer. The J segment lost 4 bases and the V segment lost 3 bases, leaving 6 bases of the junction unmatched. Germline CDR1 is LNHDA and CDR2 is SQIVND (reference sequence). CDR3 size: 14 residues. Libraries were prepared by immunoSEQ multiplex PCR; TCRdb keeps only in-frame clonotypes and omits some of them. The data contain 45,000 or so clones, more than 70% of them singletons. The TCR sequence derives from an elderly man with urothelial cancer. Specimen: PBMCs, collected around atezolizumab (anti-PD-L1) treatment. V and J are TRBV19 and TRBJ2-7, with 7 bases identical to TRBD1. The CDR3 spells CASSIRQGSYEQYF. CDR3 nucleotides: TGTGCCAGTAGTATCCGACAGGGTTCTTACGAGCAGTACTTC.